The next 16 T cell receptor beta chains were all read from a single sample in a study of control samples from healthy donors and cancer patients. The protocol was immunoSEQ multiplex PCR, while the TCRdb copy is restricted to in-frame clones and leaves out a portion. Among approximately 59,000 clones listed, about 87% were seen once. Input material: PBMCs. These receptor sequences come from a woman aged 60 to 75 with lung cancer.

This clone has a handful of counts. The chain joins TRBV4-1 to TRBJ1-1; no clear D gene. CDR3 length: 14 amino acids. Germline CDR1 MGHRA, CDR2 YSYEKL. V shed 3 bases and J shed 8 bases, with 16 bases lying between them. The chain's CDR3 is CASSQDPGTAEAFF. CDR3 nucleotides: TGCGCCAGCAGCCAGGACCCAGGTACAGCCGAAGCTTTCTTT.

CDR3 DNA: TGCGCCAGCAGCCAAGATGGGCAGATTGTCTCTGGAAACACCATATATTTT. Its translation is CASSQDGQIVSGNTIYF. This chain uses TRBV4-1 with TRBJ1-3, with D unresolved. In germline, CDR1 is MGHRA, CDR2 YSYEKL. The CDR3 has 17 amino acids. Trimming shortened V by 0 bases and J by 0 bases, and 12 bases separated the two germline ends.

The count of this clone is one. This sequence joins TRBV18 and TRBJ1-3; the D is unclear. Germline CDR1 KGHSH, CDR2 LQKENI. CDR3 length: 15 amino acids. Trimming removed 3 bases at V and 4 bases at J, with 13 bases between. The CDR3 loop is CASSPNWQAGNTIYF. In nucleotides, the CDR3 is TGTGCCAGCTCACCCAACTGGCAGGCCGGAAACACCATATATTTT.

J is TRBJ1-1 and V is TRBV7-9, with TRBD1 as a possible D gene (5 bases). The CDR3 runs 13 residues. The germline gives CDR1 SEHNR, CDR2 FQNEAQ (reference sequence). V shed 1 base and J shed 8 bases, with 11 bases lying between them. Here the CDR3 reads CASSLVGVGEAFF. CDR3 DNA sequence: TGTGCCAGCAGCTTAGTGGGGGTTGGGGAAGCTTTCTTT. The full variable domain, rest sourced from reference TRBV7-9 and TRBJ1-1, is DTGVSQNPRHKITKRGQNVTFRCDPISEHNRLYWYRQTLGQGPEFLTYFQNEAQLEKSRLLSDRFSAERPKGSFSTLEIQRTEQGDSAMYLCASSLVGVGEAFFGQGTRLTVV.

The rearrangement uses TRBV27 and TRBJ1-3; the D gene is possibly TRBD1 (6 bases). Germline CDR1 and CDR2: MNHEY and SMNVEV (reference sequence). This CDR3 is built from 13 residues. V lost 0 bases and J lost 8, with 8 bases in between. Here the CDR3 DNA reads TGTGCCAGCAGTTTATCGAGGGGGGACACCATATATTTT. Translating it yields CASSLSRGDTIYF.

The chain employs TRBV7-9 and TRBJ1-1; D is ambiguous. CDR1 SEHNR and CDR2 FQNEAQ come from the germline V gene (reference sequence). Between the trimmed V and J ends, which lost 0 bases and 1 base, there was a span of 15 bases. The CDR3 runs to 17 residues. CDR3: CASSLALEGPQNTEAFF. CDR3 nucleotide sequence: TGTGCCAGCAGCTTAGCATTGGAAGGACCTCAGAACACTGAAGCTTTCTTT.

In its sample, this clone was seen once. The J gene is TRBJ2-1, the V gene TRBV3-1 (or the pseudogene TRBV3-2); a weak D match, TRBD2 (5 bases). V was clipped by 2 bases and J by 10 bases, with 12 bases between them. Germline V lookup: CDR1 LGHDT, CDR2 YNNKEL (reference sequence). There are 13 residues in the CDR3. CDR3: CASSQYGNQEQFF. As DNA, the CDR3 is TGTGCCAGCAGCCAATACGGGAACCAGGAGCAGTTCTTC.

The chain joins TRBV14 to TRBJ2-2; TRBD2 is a possible D gene (5 bases). This CDR3 comprises 15 residues. Germline V gene lookup returns CDR1 SGHDN and CDR2 FVKESK. V lost 0 bases, J lost 10 bases, and 15 bases lay in between. The chain's CDR3 is CASSQDQAAREELFF. The CDR3 coding sequence is TGTGCCAGCAGCCAAGATCAGGCTGCTCGGGAGGAGCTGTTTTTT.

This clone was seen only once. The rearrangement joins TRBV20-1 to TRBJ1-6; 8 nucleotides match TRBD1. CDR3 length equals 15 residues. J was trimmed by 6 bases and V by 3 bases; bases with no gene match: 7. Germline assignment: CDR1 DFQATT and CDR2 SNEGSKA (reference sequence). The CDR3 nucleotides read TGCAGTGCTAGTCCCGGACAGGGAGGTAATTCACCCCTCCACTTT. This sequence encodes CSASPGQGGNSPLHF.

The chain carries TRBV28 and TRBJ1-4, with D possibly matching TRBD1 (5 bases). With 3 bases removed from V and 7 bases from J, the gap between germline ends came to 12 bases. The length of the CDR3 is 14 residues. CDR1 MDHEN and CDR2 SYDVKM come from the germline V gene. The CDR3 spells CASSFRGAGEKLFF. The CDR3, as DNA: TGTGCCAGCAGTTTCAGAGGGGCTGGTGAAAAACTGTTTTTT.

The V gene is TRBV2, the J gene TRBJ2-4; D gene ambiguous. Germline V CDR1 and CDR2: SNHLY, FYNNEI. The CDR3 extends over 15 amino acids. V was pared by 4 bases and J by 0 bases, with 10 bases between. The CDR3 region is CASSVGLLAKNIQYF. CDR3 nucleotide sequence: TGTGCCAGCAGTGTTGGATTACTAGCCAAAAACATTCAGTACTTC.

The chain combines TRBV9 with TRBJ2-1; D call uncertain. V was clipped by 0 bases and J by 4 bases, with 11 bases between them. Germline V gene lookup returns CDR1 SGDLS and CDR2 YYNGEE. The CDR3 is made up of 15 amino acids. Here the CDR3 reads CASSVDATLYNEQFF. CDR3 DNA: TGTGCCAGCAGCGTAGACGCCACGTTGTACAATGAGCAGTTCTTC.

The rearrangement uses TRBV7-3 and TRBJ1-6; TRBD1 agrees at 7 bases. V lost 5 bases and J lost 7; bases outside the gene matches: 8. Germline V lookup: CDR1 SGHTA, CDR2 FQGTGA. CDR3 length: 15 residues. The CDR3 sequence: CASSLRQGSNSPLHF. CDR3 nucleotides: TGTGCCAGCAGCCTCCGACAGGGTAGCAATTCACCCCTCCACTTT.

This chain joins TRBV7-2 and TRBJ2-2; D ambiguous. This CDR3 region has 16 residues. Germline V gene sequence: CDR1 SGHTA, CDR2 FQGNSA. The V end lost 6 bases, the J end lost 0 bases, and 14 bases lay between the germline ends. The CDR3, as DNA: TGTGCCAGCAGTCCCCAGGTGAACTCGAACACCGGGGAGCTGTTTTTT. Its protein product is CASSPQVNSNTGELFF.

This sequence joins TRBV15 and TRBJ2-1; D is undetermined. CDR1 is LNHNV and CDR2 is YYDKDF in the germline V gene (reference sequence). The CDR3 runs to 14 residues. Trimming took 5 bases from V and 4 from J, leaving 12 bases between them. CDR3 sequence reads: CATSLRTEYNEQFF. CDR3 coding DNA: TGTGCCACCAGCCTTCGGACGGAGTACAATGAGCAGTTCTTC.

This clone was recorded only once. The gene calls are TRBV4-1 and TRBJ2-4; 10 bases align to TRBD2. Germline V gene lookup returns CDR1 MGHRA and CDR2 YSYEKL. Trimming removed 4 bases from V and 2 bases from J; junction bases left unmatched: 14. This CDR3 spans 19 amino acids. CDR3 in DNA: TGCGCCAGCAGCCGGGGCCCCCTAGCGGGGGTAAGGACCAAAAACATTCAGTACTTC. Translating it yields CASSRGPLAGVRTKNIQYF.